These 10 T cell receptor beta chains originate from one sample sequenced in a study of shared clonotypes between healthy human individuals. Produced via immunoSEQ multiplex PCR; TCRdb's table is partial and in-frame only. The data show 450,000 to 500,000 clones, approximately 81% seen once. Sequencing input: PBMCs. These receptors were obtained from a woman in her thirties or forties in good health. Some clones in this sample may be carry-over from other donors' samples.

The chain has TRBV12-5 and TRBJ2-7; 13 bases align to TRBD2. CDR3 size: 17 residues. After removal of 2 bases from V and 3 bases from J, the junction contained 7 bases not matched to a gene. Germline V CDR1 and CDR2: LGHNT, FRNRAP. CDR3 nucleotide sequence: TGTGCTAGTGGTTTGCGGACTAGCGGGAGACGTGTCTACGAGCAGTACTTC. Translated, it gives CASGLRTSGRRVYEQYF.

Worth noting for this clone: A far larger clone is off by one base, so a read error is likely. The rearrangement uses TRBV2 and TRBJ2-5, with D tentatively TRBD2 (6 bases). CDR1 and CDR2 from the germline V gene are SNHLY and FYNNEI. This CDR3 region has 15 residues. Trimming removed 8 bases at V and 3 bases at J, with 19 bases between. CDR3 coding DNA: TGTGCCAGCCTCCGACTAGTGGAACGAAAAGAGACCCAGTACTTC. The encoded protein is CASLRLVERKETQYF.

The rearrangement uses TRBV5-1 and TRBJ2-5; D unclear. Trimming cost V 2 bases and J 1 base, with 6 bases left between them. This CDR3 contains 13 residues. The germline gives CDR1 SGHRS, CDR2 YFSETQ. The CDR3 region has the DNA TGCGCCAGCAGCTTTGGATCCCAAGAGACCCAGTACTTC. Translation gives CASSFGSQETQYF.

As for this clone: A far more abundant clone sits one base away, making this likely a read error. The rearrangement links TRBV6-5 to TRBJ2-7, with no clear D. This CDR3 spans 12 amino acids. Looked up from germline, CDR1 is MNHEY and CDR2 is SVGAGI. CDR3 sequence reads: CASSYSPYKQYF. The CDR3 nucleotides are TGTGCCAGCAGTTACTCGCCCTACAAGCAGTACTTC.

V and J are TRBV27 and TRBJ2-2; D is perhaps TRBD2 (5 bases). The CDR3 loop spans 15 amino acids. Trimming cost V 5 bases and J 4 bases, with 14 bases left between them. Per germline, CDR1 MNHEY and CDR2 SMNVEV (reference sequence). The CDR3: CASSPSQEGTGELFF. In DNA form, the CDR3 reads TGTGCCAGCAGTCCTAGCCAAGAGGGCACCGGGGAGCTGTTTTTT.

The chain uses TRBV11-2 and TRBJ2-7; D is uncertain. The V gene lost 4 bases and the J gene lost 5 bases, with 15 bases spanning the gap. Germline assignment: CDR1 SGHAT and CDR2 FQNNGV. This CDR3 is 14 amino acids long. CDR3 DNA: TGTGCCAGCAGCTCCATAAGGAGCAGCGACGAGCAGTACTTC. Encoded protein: CASSSIRSSDEQYF. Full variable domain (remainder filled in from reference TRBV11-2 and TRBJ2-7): EAGVAQSPRYKIIEKRQSVAFWCNPISGHATLYWYQQILGQGPKLLIQFQNNGVVDDSQLPKDRFSAERLKGVDSTLKIQPAKLEDSAVYLCASSSIRSSDEQYFGPGTRLTVT.

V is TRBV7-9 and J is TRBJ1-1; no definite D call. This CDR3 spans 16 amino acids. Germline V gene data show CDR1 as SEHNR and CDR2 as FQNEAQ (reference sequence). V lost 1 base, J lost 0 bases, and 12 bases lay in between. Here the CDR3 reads CASSLVFSTMNTEAFF. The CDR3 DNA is TGTGCCAGCAGCTTAGTGTTCAGCACCATGAACACTGAAGCTTTCTTT.

CDR3: CASPPGIAGGGTSYEQYF. CDR3 in DNA: TGTGCCAGCCCCCCCGGGATAGCGGGAGGAGGAACTTCCTACGAGCAGTACTTC. The V call is TRBV28, the J call TRBJ2-7, with TRBD2 identical over 10 bases. This CDR3 contains 18 residues. Germline V CDR1 and CDR2: MDHEN, SYDVKM. V shed 8 bases, J shed 1 base, and the junction held 17 bases outside the gene matches.

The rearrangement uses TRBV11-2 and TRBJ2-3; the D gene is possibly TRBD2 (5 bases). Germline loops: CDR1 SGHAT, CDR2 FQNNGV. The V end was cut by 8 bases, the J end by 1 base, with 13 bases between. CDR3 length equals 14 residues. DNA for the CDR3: TGTGCCAGCGGTCGGGATGACGGCACAGATACGCAGTATTTT. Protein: CASGRDDGTDTQYF.

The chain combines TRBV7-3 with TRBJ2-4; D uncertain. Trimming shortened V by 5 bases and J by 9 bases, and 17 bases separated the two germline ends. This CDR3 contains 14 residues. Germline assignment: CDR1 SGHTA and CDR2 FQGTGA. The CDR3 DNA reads TGTGCCAGCAGCCCGGGCTCAGGAGATAGCATTCAGTACTTC. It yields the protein CASSPGSGDSIQYF.